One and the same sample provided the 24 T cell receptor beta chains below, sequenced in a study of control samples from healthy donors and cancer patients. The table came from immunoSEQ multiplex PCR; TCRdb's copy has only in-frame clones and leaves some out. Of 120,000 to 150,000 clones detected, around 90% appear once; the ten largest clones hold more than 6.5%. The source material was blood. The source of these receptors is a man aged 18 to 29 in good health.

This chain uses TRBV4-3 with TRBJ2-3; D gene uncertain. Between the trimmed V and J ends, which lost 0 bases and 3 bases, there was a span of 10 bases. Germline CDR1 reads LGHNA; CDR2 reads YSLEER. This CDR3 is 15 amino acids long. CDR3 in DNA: TGCGCCAGCAGCCAAGACAGTCGGACGACAGATACGCAGTATTTT. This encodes CASSQDSRTTDTQYF.

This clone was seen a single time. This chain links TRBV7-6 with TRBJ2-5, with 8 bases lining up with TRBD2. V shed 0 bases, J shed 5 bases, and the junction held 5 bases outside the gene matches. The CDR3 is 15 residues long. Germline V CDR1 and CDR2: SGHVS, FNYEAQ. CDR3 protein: CASSLAGTRRETQYF. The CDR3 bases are TGTGCCAGCAGCTTAGCGGGGACTAGGAGGGAGACCCAGTACTTC.

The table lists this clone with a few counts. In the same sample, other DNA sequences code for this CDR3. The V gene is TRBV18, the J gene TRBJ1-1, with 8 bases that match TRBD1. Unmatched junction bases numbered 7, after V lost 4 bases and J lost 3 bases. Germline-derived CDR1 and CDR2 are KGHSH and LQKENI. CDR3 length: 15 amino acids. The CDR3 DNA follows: TGTGCCAGCTCACAGACAGGGGTGAAGGACACTGAAGCTTTCTTT. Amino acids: CASSQTGVKDTEAFF.

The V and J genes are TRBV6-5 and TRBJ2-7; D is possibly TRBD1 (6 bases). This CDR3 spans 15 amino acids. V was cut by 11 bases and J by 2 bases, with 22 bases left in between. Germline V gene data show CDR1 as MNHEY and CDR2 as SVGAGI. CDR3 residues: CAGGRHDTVTYEQYF. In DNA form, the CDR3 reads TGTGCCGGGGGCCGCCATGACACGGTGACCTACGAGCAGTACTTC.

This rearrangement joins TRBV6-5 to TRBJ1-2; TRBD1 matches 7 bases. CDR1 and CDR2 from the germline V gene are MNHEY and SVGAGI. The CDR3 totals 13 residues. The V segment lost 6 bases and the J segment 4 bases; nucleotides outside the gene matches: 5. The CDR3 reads CASRTGMPYGYTF. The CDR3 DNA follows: TGTGCCAGCAGGACAGGGATGCCCTATGGCTACACCTTC.

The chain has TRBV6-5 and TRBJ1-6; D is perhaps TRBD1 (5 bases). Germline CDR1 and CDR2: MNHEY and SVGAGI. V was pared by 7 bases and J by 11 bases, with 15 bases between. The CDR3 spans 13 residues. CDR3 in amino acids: CASKLNGDPPLHF. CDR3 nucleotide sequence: TGTGCCAGCAAGTTAAACGGGGACCCACCCCTCCACTTT.

CDR3 coding DNA: TGTGCCAGCAGGAACCGACAGGAAACTAACTATGGCTACACCTTC. Protein: CASRNRQETNYGYTF. The chain combines TRBV7-9 with TRBJ1-2; a weak D match, TRBD1 (6 bases). The germline CDR1 and CDR2 sequences are SEHNR and FQNEAQ (reference sequence). The CDR3 is made up of 15 amino acids. Trimming left V 6 bases short and J 0 bases short, with 14 bases between.

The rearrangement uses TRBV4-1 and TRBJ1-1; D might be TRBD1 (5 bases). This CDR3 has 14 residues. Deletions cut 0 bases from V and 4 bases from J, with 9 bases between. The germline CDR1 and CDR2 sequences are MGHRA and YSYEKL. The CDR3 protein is CASSQDIGGTEAFF. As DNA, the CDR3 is TGCGCCAGCAGCCAAGATATTGGGGGCACTGAAGCTTTCTTT.

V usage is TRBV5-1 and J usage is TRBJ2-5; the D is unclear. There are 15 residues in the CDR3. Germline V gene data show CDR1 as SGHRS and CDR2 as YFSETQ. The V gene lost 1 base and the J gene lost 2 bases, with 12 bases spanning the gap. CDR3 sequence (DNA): TGCGCCAGCAGCTTGTGGACGGACCGTCAAGAGACCCAGTACTTC. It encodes CASSLWTDRQETQYF.

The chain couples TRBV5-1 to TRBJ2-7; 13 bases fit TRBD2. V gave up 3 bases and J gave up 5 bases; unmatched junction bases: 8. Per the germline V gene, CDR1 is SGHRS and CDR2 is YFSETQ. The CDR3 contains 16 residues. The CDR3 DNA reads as TGCGCCAGCAGCTCCTTACTAGCGGGGGGGCACAACGAGCAGTACTTC. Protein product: CASSSLLAGGHNEQYF.

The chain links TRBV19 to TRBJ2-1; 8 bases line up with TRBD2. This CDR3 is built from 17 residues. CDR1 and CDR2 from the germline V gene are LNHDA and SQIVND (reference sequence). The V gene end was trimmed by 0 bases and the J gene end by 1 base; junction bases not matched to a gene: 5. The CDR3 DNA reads TGTGCCAGTAGTATAGAACCAACTAGCGGTTCCTACAATGAGCAGTTCTTC. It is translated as CASSIEPTSGSYNEQFF.

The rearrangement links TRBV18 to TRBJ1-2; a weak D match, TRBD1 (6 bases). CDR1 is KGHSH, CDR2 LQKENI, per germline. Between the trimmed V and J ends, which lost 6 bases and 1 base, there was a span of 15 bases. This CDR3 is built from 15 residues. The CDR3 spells CASSSGARDNYGYTF. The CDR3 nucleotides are TGTGCCAGCTCTTCAGGGGCCAGGGATAACTATGGCTACACCTTC.

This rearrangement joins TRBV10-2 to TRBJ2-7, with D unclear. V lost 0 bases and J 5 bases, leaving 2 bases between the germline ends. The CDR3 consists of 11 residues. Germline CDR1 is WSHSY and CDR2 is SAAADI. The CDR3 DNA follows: TGCGCCAGCAGTGAGTCCCACGAGCAGTACTTC. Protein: CASSESHEQYF.

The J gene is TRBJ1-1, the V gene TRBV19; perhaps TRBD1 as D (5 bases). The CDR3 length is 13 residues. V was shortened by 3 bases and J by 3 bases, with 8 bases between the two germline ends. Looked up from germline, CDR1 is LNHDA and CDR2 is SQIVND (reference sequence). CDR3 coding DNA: TGTGCCAGTAGTATGAAGGGGTACACTGAAGCTTTCTTT. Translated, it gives CASSMKGYTEAFF.

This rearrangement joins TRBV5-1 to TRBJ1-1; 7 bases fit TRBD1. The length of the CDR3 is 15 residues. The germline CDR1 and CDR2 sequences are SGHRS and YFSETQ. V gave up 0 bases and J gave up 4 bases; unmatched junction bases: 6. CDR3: CASSLAMTGSTEAFF. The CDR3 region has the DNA TGCGCCAGCAGCTTGGCGATGACAGGGAGCACTGAAGCTTTCTTT. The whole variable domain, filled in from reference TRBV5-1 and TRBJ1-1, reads KAGVTQTPRYLIKTRGQQVTLSCSPISGHRSVSWYQQTPGQGLQFLFEYFSETQRNKGNFPGRFSGRQFSNSRSEMNVSTLELGDSALYLCASSLAMTGSTEAFFGQGTRLTVV.

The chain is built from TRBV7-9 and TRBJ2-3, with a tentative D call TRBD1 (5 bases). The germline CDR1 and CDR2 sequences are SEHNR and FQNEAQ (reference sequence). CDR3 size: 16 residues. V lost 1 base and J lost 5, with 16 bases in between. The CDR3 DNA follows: TGTGCCAGCAGCTTAGGGGCAGGGCGCCCTCAAGATACGCAGTATTTT. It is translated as CASSLGAGRPQDTQYF.

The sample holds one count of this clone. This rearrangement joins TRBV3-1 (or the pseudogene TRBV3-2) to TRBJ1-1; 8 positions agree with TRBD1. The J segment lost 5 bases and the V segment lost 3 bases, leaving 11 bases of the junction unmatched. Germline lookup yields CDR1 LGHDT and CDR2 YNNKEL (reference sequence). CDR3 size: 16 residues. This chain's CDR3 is CASSHPGQDLRTEAFF. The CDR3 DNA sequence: TGTGCCAGCAGCCACCCGGGACAGGACTTGCGGACTGAAGCTTTCTTT.

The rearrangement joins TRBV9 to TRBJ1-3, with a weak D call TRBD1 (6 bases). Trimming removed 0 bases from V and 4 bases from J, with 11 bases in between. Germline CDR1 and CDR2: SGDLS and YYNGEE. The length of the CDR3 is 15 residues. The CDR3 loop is CASSVDRARGNTIYF. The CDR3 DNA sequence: TGTGCCAGCAGCGTAGACAGGGCGAGGGGAAACACCATATATTTT.

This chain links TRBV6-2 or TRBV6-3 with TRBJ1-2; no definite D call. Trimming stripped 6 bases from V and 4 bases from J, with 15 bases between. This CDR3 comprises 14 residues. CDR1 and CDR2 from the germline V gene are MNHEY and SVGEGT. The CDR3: CASSLPWTGYGYTF. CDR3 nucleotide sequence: TGTGCCAGCAGCCTACCATGGACGGGCTATGGCTACACCTTC.

The CDR3 DNA sequence: TGTGCCAGCAGCTCTTGGAGGGGAGACACCGGGGAGCTGTTTTTT. Its protein is CASSSWRGDTGELFF. The chain is built from TRBV7-9 and TRBJ2-2; D is possibly TRBD2 (6 bases). The CDR3 is 15 residues long. The ends were cut back, 4 bases at V and 3 bases at J, with 12 bases in the middle. Germline CDR1 is SEHNR and CDR2 is FQNEAQ (reference sequence).

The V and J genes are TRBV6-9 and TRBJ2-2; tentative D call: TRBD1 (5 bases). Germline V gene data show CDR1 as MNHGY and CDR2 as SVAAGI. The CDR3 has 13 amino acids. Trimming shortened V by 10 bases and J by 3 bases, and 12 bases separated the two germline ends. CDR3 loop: CAITSGYTGELFF. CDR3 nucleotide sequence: TGTGCCATAACCTCAGGGTACACCGGGGAGCTGTTTTTT.

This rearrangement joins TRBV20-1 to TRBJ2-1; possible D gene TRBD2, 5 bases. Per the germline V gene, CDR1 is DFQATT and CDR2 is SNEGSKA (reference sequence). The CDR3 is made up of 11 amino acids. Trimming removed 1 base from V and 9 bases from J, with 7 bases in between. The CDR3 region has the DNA TGCAGTGCTAGAGCGGGGTCTGAGCAGTTCTTC. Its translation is CSARAGSEQFF.

The CDR3 here is CSAPVYYGYTF. CDR3 nucleotide sequence: TGCAGTGCGCCCGTCTACTATGGCTACACCTTC. The chain uses TRBV20-1 and TRBJ1-2, with no clear D. The CDR3 consists of 11 residues. CDR1 and CDR2 (germline): DFQATT, SNEGSKA (reference sequence). Trimming shortened V by 6 bases and J by 3 bases, and 8 bases separated the two germline ends.

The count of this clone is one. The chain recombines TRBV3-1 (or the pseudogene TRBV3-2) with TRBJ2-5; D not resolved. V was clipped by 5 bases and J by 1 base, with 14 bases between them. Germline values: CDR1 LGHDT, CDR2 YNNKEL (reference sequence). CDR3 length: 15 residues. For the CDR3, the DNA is TGTGCCAGCAGCGGATGGCAGGCCGTCCAAGAGACCCAGTACTTC. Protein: CASSGWQAVQETQYF.